One sample yielded the 29 T cell receptor beta chains listed below, sequenced in a study of blood T cell repertoires in COVID-19. Profiling relied on immunoSEQ multiplex PCR, and the TCRdb table lists in-frame clones only, not all of them. The sample yields roughly 230,000 clones, nearly 85% seen once. Sample: peripheral blood. The receptors come from a human donor in a cohort sampled during active COVID-19.

The chain employs TRBV27 and TRBJ2-1; unclear D gene. Trimming removed 3 bases at V and 9 bases at J, with 9 bases between. Looked up from germline, CDR1 is MNHEY and CDR2 is SMNVEV (reference sequence). The CDR3 has 12 residues. CDR3 in DNA: TGTGCCAGCAGTTTTCCGCCGCGTGAGCAGTTCTTC. This gives the protein CASSFPPREQFF.

The chain carries TRBV14 and TRBJ2-3; possible D gene TRBD2, 7 bases. The CDR3 loop spans 15 amino acids. V dropped 4 bases and J dropped 5 bases, with 16 bases sitting between them. Germline loops: CDR1 SGHDN, CDR2 FVKESK. CDR3 nucleotide sequence: TGTGCCAGCAGCCCGAGGGGCGGGGGCATAGATACGCAGTATTTT. Protein: CASSPRGGGIDTQYF.

The rearrangement links TRBV27 to TRBJ2-1; 11 bases align to TRBD2. Per the germline V gene, CDR1 is MNHEY and CDR2 is SMNVEV (reference sequence). The ends lost 6 bases at V and 7 bases at J; junction bases unmatched: 11. This CDR3 contains 16 residues. The CDR3 DNA follows: TGTGCCAGCAGGATTGTAGCGGGAGGGCCGGGTAATGAGCAGTTCTTC. It encodes CASRIVAGGPGNEQFF.

The chain has TRBV2 and TRBJ1-1, with 11 positions matching TRBD1. CDR1 and CDR2 (germline): SNHLY, FYNNEI. V gave up 8 bases and J gave up 3 bases; unmatched junction bases: 2. The CDR3 length is 13 residues. The CDR3, as DNA: TGTGCCAGCGGGGGACAGGGGGACACTGAAGCTTTCTTT. This sequence encodes CASGGQGDTEAFF.

The CDR3 sequence is CASSYMQGEFGYTF. As DNA, the CDR3 is TGTGCCAGCAGTTACATGCAGGGGGAGTTTGGCTACACCTTC. The gene calls are TRBV6-5 and TRBJ1-2, with 7 nucleotides matching TRBD1. Germline V gives CDR1 MNHEY, CDR2 SVGAGI. The CDR3 contains 14 residues. Trimming cost V 2 bases and J 7 bases; bases outside gene matches: 7.

The table lists this clone with a few counts. The chain joins TRBV3-1 (or the pseudogene TRBV3-2) to TRBJ2-5; TRBD2 matches 7 bases. The CDR3 spans 15 residues. Germline V gene sequence: CDR1 LGHDT, CDR2 YNNKEL (reference sequence). With V trimmed by 1 base and J by 4 bases, 6 bases remained unmatched. In DNA form, the CDR3 reads TGTGCCAGCAGCCAAGGACTAGCATCTAGAGAGACCCAGTACTTC. Its protein is CASSQGLASRETQYF.

The gene calls are TRBV5-6 and TRBJ2-7, with TRBD2 matching 11 bases. CDR1 is SGHDT and CDR2 is YYEEEE in the germline V gene. The CDR3 runs to 16 residues. Trimming cost V 2 bases and J 2 bases; bases outside gene matches: 6. CDR3 in DNA: TGTGCCAGCAGCTTAATAGCGGGAGGGCCGGCCTACGAGCAGTACTTC. Its protein product is CASSLIAGGPAYEQYF.

The chain is built from TRBV19 and TRBJ1-2, with D maybe TRBD1 (5 bases). The length of the CDR3 is 16 residues. The V gene lost 3 bases and the J gene lost 4 bases, with 18 bases spanning the gap. Germline CDR1 and CDR2: LNHDA and SQIVND (reference sequence). As DNA, the CDR3 is TGTGCCAGTAGTATCGCCGGGGGACTGACCATCTATGGCTACACCTTC. It yields the protein CASSIAGGLTIYGYTF.

This clone has a single count. The chain carries TRBV2 and TRBJ2-4; 16 nucleotides match TRBD2. With V trimmed by 5 bases and J by 1 base, 8 bases remained unmatched. CDR3 length: 19 residues. Germline lookup yields CDR1 SNHLY and CDR2 FYNNEI. CDR3 loop: CASSRFGTSGREAKNIQYF. The CDR3 DNA reads TGTGCCAGCAGTCGATTTGGGACTAGCGGGAGGGAGGCCAAAAACATTCAGTACTTC. The whole variable domain, remainder taken from reference TRBV2 and TRBJ2-4, is EPEVTQTPSHQVTQMGQEVILRCVPISNHLYFYWYRQILGQKVEFLVSFYNNEISEKSEIFDDQFSVERPDGSNFTLKIRSTKLEDSAMYFCASSRFGTSGREAKNIQYFGAGTRLSVL.

The rearrangement links TRBV10-3 to TRBJ1-2, with D maybe TRBD1 (5 bases). The CDR3 is made up of 16 amino acids. V lost 0 bases and J lost 1, with 12 bases in between. The germline V gene encodes CDR1 ENHRY and CDR2 SYGVKD. This chain's CDR3 is CAISESGGSDNYGYTF. The CDR3 DNA follows: TGTGCCATCAGTGAGTCGGGGGGATCGGATAACTATGGCTACACCTTC.

The chain combines TRBV2 with TRBJ2-1; perhaps TRBD2 as D (6 bases). The V and J ends lost 4 bases and 3 bases respectively, with 16 bases between them. CDR1 is SNHLY and CDR2 is FYNNEI in the germline V gene. CDR3 length: 16 residues. CDR3 amino acids: CASSAPGTGLYNEQFF. DNA of the CDR3: TGTGCCAGCAGTGCCCCCGGGACTGGCCTCTACAATGAGCAGTTCTTC.

The gene calls are TRBV7-6 and TRBJ2-7; no firm D call. The V gene lost 8 bases and the J gene lost 0 bases, with 11 bases spanning the gap. The CDR3 covers 13 residues. CDR1 SGHVS and CDR2 FNYEAQ come from the germline V gene. DNA for the CDR3: TGTGCCAGCCAGGCAGTGAGCTCCTACGAGCAGTACTTC. Encoded protein: CASQAVSSYEQYF.

The V gene is TRBV2, the J gene TRBJ2-7; D may be TRBD1 (7 bases). V lost 4 bases and J lost 7, with 14 bases in between. The CDR3 extends over 13 amino acids. CDR1 SNHLY and CDR2 FYNNEI come from the germline V gene. Here the CDR3 reads CASSVNRGGEQYF. The CDR3 DNA follows: TGTGCCAGCAGTGTAAACAGGGGAGGTGAGCAGTACTTC.

V is TRBV11-3 and J is TRBJ2-1, with 7 bases that match TRBD1. In germline, CDR1 is SGHNT, CDR2 YENEEA. There are 15 residues in the CDR3. The V gene end was trimmed by 3 bases and the J gene end by 6 bases; junction bases not matched to a gene: 8. The CDR3 loop reads CASSLGQLKGNEQFF. Written as DNA, the CDR3 is TGTGCCAGCAGCTTGGGACAGCTAAAGGGCAATGAGCAGTTCTTC.

This chain uses TRBV6-6 with TRBJ1-3; D is possibly TRBD1 (5 bases). The V gene's germline CDR1 is MNHNY and CDR2 SVGAGI (reference sequence). Trimming pared 5 bases from V and 0 bases from J, leaving 8 bases between. The CDR3 is 14 residues long. CDR3 loop: CASSTGTSGNTIYF. CDR3 nucleotide sequence: TGTGCCAGCAGTACAGGAACCTCTGGAAACACCATATATTTT.

This rearrangement joins TRBV6-2 or TRBV6-3 to TRBJ2-5; 7 nucleotides agree with TRBD2. The CDR3 sequence is 14 residues long. V was pared by 3 bases and J by 1 base, with 2 bases of the junction left unmatched. CDR1 and CDR2 (germline): MNHEY, SVGEGT. The CDR3 DNA follows: TGTGCCAGCAGTTATCTAGCGGTCCAAGAGACCCAGTACTTC. Its protein product is CASSYLAVQETQYF.

This chain uses TRBV6-5 with TRBJ2-7; no definite D call. The CDR3 sequence is 15 residues long. Trimming pared 6 bases from V and 4 bases from J, leaving 19 bases between. Germline V gene lookup returns CDR1 MNHEY and CDR2 SVGAGI. CDR3 in amino acids: CASRPDKVNIYEQYF. The CDR3 DNA follows: TGTGCCAGCAGACCAGATAAAGTTAACATATACGAGCAGTACTTC.

This clone is a singleton in its sample. V is TRBV27 and J is TRBJ2-7, with TRBD1 matching over 9 bases. The ends lost 9 bases at V and 1 base at J; junction bases unmatched: 7. Per the germline V gene, CDR1 is MNHEY and CDR2 is SMNVEV (reference sequence). The CDR3 is made up of 14 amino acids. For the CDR3, the DNA is TGTGCCAGTGCGCGGGACAGGGAGTCCTACGAGCAGTACTTC. Protein: CASARDRESYEQYF.

The chain couples TRBV27 to TRBJ2-3; D remains unclear. CDR1 and CDR2 from the germline V gene are MNHEY and SMNVEV (reference sequence). CDR3 length: 15 residues. The ends were cut back, 4 bases at V and 6 bases at J, with 17 bases in the middle. The CDR3 region has the DNA TGTGCCAGCAGTTCGCCCCTAGTCATCGGGGATACGCAGTATTTT. It specifies CASSSPLVIGDTQYF.

The chain links TRBV4-1 to TRBJ2-7; 7 positions match TRBD1. V lost 3 bases, J lost 2 bases, and 10 bases stayed unmatched. In germline, CDR1 is MGHRA, CDR2 YSYEKL. The CDR3 consists of 16 residues. The CDR3: CASSHIPTGVTYEQYF. The CDR3 DNA reads TGCGCCAGCAGCCATATTCCAACAGGGGTAACCTACGAGCAGTACTTC.

The chain joins TRBV28 to TRBJ2-7, with D maybe TRBD1 (6 bases). Germline lookup yields CDR1 MDHEN and CDR2 SYDVKM. This CDR3 has 14 residues. V lost 3 bases, J lost 2 bases, and 11 bases lay in between. The CDR3 DNA reads TGTGCCAGCAGTTTCGACAGGCCCCCCTACGAGCAGTACTTC. As protein: CASSFDRPPYEQYF.

This clone has a single count. The rearrangement joins TRBV4-1 to TRBJ2-1; D is perhaps TRBD2 (6 bases). Trimming stripped 0 bases from V and 4 bases from J, with 13 bases between. The CDR3 length is 16 residues. Germline lookup yields CDR1 MGHRA and CDR2 YSYEKL. The CDR3 coding sequence is TGCGCCAGCAGCCAAGAGTTGGAGGGGTCTTACAATGAGCAGTTCTTC. This sequence encodes CASSQELEGSYNEQFF.

The chain links TRBV3-1 (or the pseudogene TRBV3-2) to TRBJ2-5; 7 nucleotides line up with TRBD2. The V and J ends lost 3 bases and 2 bases, in that order; junction bases with no gene match: 3. The germline gives CDR1 LGHDT, CDR2 YNNKEL (reference sequence). The CDR3 length is 14 residues. CDR3 nucleotides: TGTGCCAGCAGCCAGAAGCGGGGTCAAGAGACCCAGTACTTC. The encoded protein is CASSQKRGQETQYF.

This chain links TRBV6-4 with TRBJ2-1; TRBD1 might be the D (5 bases). Trimming took off 4 bases at V and 3 bases at J, with 10 bases between the two ends. The CDR3 sequence is 14 residues long. The V gene's germline CDR1 is MRHNA and CDR2 SNTAGT. The CDR3 DNA reads as TGTGCCAGCAGTGCCGTAGGGGACTACAATGAGCAGTTCTTC. This sequence encodes CASSAVGDYNEQFF.

This chain joins TRBV11-2 and TRBJ2-7, with 10 positions matching TRBD1. Germline V lookup: CDR1 SGHAT, CDR2 FQNNGV. The V segment lost 7 bases and the J segment 3 bases; nucleotides outside the gene matches: 9. The CDR3 covers 15 residues. The CDR3 region is CASTDSGTGDYEQYF. CDR3 coding DNA: TGTGCCAGCACCGATTCCGGGACAGGGGACTACGAGCAGTACTTC. The full variable domain, in which reference TRBV11-2 and TRBJ2-7 provide the parts outside the CDR3, is EAGVAQSPRYKIIEKRQSVAFWCNPISGHATLYWYQQILGQGPKLLIQFQNNGVVDDSQLPKDRFSAERLKGVDSTLKIQPAKLEDSAVYLCASTDSGTGDYEQYFGPGTRLTVT.

This rearrangement joins TRBV11-3 to TRBJ2-7; D is possibly TRBD2 (6 bases). The V end lost 2 bases, the J end lost 3 bases, and 11 bases lay between the germline ends. The germline V gene encodes CDR1 SGHNT and CDR2 YENEEA. CDR3 size: 14 residues. CDR3 protein: CASSLSGGNYEQYF. In nucleotides, the CDR3 is TGTGCCAGCAGCTTATCCGGGGGTAACTACGAGCAGTACTTC. Supplemented by reference TRBV11-3 and TRBJ2-7, the full variable domain reads EAGVVQSPRYKIIEKKQPVAFWCNPISGHNTLYWYLQNLGQGPELLIRYENEEAVDDSQLPKDRFSAERLKGVDSTLKIQPAELGDSAVYLCASSLSGGNYEQYFGPGTRLTVT.

This clone was picked up a small number of times. J is TRBJ2-1 and V is TRBV6-4; D is uncertain. V dropped 2 bases and J dropped 3 bases, with 2 bases sitting between them. Germline values: CDR1 MRHNA, CDR2 SNTAGT. CDR3 size: 12 residues. CDR3 DNA: TGTGCCAGCAGTGACCTCTACAATGAGCAGTTCTTC. Protein sequence: CASSDLYNEQFF.

V is TRBV24-1 and J is TRBJ2-2, with D tentatively TRBD1 (6 bases). Per germline, CDR1 KGHDR and CDR2 SFDVKD. The CDR3 spans 17 residues. V lost 3 bases, J lost 0 bases, and 13 bases lay in between. This chain's CDR3 is CATSDPRTAPNTGELFF. The CDR3 DNA is TGTGCCACCAGTGATCCCCGGACAGCTCCGAACACCGGGGAGCTGTTTTTT.

The genes are TRBV5-1 and TRBJ2-7; 8 bases map to TRBD2. The germline gives CDR1 SGHRS, CDR2 YFSETQ. This CDR3 comprises 15 residues. The ends lost 2 bases at V and 3 bases at J; junction bases unmatched: 7. The CDR3, as DNA: TGCGCCAGCAGCTTTGAGGTAACTAGCGGCTACGAGCAGTACTTC. It yields the protein CASSFEVTSGYEQYF.